This TCR beta chain emerged from a study of shared clonotypes between healthy human individuals. Study results and caveats: Clonotypes shared by all four donors outscored non-shared clonotypes in generation probability.

Remarks on this clone: Its antigen is not known.

Deep was the level used in running the assay. The repertoire was sequenced with immunoSEQ multiplex PCR; TCRdb's copy has only in-frame clones and lacks some. The sample has over a million clones, around 82% seen once. The sequenced sample consisted of memory CD4+ T cells from PBMCs. As for subset: CD45RA-negative fraction. This TCR was sampled from a man younger than 35 in good health. Some clones in this sample may be carry-over from other donors' samples.

The CDR3 coding sequence is TGCGCCAGCAGCCCCGGGGGCCCACGGACAGGGGGGGCTTTCTACGAGCAGTACTTC. This codes for CASSPGGPRTGGAFYEQYF. This chain connects TRBV5-1 to TRBJ2-7; TRBD1 matches at 10 bases. The CDR3 spans 19 residues. Trimming at V came to 4 bases and at J to 3 bases, leaving 19 bases not matched to a gene. In germline, CDR1 is SGHRS, CDR2 YFSETQ.